This T cell receptor (beta chain) emerged from a study of T-cell memory formation after mild COVID-19. Trimming removed 8 bases from V and 0 bases from J, with 13 bases in between. This CDR3 comprises 14 residues. CDR1 and CDR2 (germline): MGHDK, SYGVNS. Each CDR3 protein gets one entry after TCRdb re-called the 5' RACE reads with MiXCR. The repertoire holds 300,000 to 400,000 distinct CDR3 sequences, with approximately 15% as singletons. This clonotype was counted between two and nine times. The specimen sequenced was PBMCs or a T cell subset sorted from them (not recorded which). V and J are TRBV25-1 and TRBJ2-5; possibly TRBD1 for D (6 bases). The source is a man aged 18 to 29 who had mild COVID-19 (a few samples of this study predate the infection). Cell type and time point are not known. The CDR3 protein is CASVSRDNQETQYF. The CDR3 coding sequence is TGTGCCAGCGTGAGCCGGGACAACCAAGAGACCCAGTACTTC.